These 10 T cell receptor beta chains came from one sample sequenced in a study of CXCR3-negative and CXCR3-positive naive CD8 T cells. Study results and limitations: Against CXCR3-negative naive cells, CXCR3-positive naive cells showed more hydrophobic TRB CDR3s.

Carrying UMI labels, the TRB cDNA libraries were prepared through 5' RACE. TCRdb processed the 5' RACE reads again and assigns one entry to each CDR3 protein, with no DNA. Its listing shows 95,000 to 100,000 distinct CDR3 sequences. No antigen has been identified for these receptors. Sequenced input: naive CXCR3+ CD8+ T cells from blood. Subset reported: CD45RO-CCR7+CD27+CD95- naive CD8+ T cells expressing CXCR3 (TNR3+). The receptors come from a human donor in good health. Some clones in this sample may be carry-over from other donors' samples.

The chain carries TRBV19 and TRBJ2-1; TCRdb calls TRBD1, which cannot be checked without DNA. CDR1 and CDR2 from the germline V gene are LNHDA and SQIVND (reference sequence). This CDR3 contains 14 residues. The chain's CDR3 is CATTPGPAYNEQFF.

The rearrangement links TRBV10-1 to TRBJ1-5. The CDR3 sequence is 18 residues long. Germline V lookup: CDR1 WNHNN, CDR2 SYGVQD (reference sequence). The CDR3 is CASSESTDSERGNQPQHF.

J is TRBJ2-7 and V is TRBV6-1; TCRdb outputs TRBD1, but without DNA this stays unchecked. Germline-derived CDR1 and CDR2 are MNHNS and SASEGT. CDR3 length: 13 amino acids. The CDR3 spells CASSEGDRGEQYF.

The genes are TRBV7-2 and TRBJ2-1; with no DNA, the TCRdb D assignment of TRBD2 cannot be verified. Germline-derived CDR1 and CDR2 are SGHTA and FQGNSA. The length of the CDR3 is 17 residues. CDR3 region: CASSLVGLAGGQVEQFF. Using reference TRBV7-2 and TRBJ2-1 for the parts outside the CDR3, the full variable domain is GAGVSQSPSNKVTEKGKDVELRCDPISGHTALYWYRQSLGQGLEFLIYFQGNSAPDKSGLPSDRFSAERTGGSVSTLTIQRTQQEDSAVYLCASSLVGLAGGQVEQFFGPGTRLTVL.

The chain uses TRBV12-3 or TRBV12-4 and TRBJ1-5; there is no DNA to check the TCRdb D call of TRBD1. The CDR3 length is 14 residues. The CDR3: CASSQTPTGQPQHF.

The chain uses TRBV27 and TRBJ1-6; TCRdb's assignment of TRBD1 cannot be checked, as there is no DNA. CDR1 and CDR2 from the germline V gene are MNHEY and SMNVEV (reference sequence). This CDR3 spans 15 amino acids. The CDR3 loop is CASSPGQGSNSPLHF.

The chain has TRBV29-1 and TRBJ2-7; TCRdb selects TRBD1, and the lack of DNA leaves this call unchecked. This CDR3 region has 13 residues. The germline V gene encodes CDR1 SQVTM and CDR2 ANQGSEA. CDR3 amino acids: CSVDLQGRYEQYF.

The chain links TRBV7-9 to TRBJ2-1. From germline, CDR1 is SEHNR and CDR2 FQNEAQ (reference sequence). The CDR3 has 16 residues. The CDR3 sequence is CASSLTEGSSYNEQFF.

CDR3 sequence: CASSLIGLGDTGELFF. This chain joins TRBV7-6 and TRBJ2-2. Germline V gene lookup returns CDR1 SGHVS and CDR2 FNYEAQ. The CDR3 has 16 amino acids.

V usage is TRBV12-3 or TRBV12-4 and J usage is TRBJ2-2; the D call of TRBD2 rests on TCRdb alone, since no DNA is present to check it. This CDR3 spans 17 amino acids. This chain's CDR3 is CASSLGSPRSYTGELFF.